The T cell receptor beta chain under discussion was sequenced for a study of human T cells and chemical hapten exposure. TCRdb reanalysed the RACE reads using MiXCR and keeps one entry per CDR3 protein. The sample holds roughly 380,000 distinct CDR3 sequences, nearly 6.5% seen once. V lost 3 bases, J lost 1 base, and 11 bases lay in between. Germline lookup yields CDR1 MNHEY and CDR2 SVGEGT. CDR3 length: 15 residues. Time point specified: patch test 2, 6 weeks after DPC sensitization. The treatment was: therapeutic diphenylcyclopropenone sensitization with weekly scalp DPC. The specimen comprised whole blood, sampled in connection with sensitization to the hapten diphenylcyclopropenone (DPC). The source of this sequence is a young woman with alopecia areata. Some clones in this sample may be carry-over from other donors' samples. V is TRBV6-2 or TRBV6-3 and J is TRBJ2-3; no definite D call. The CDR3 DNA reads TGTGCCAGCAGTTATTTAGACATCGGCACAGATACGCAGTATTTT. Translating it yields CASSYLDIGTDTQYF.